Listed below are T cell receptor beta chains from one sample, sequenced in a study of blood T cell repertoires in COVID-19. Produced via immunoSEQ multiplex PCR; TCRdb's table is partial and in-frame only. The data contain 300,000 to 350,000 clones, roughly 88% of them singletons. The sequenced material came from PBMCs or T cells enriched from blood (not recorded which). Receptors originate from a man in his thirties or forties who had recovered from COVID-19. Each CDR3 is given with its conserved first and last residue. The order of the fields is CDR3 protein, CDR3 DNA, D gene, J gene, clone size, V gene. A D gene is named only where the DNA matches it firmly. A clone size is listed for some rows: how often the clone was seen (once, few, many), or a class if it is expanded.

cdr3_aa: CASSLGQDYTF; cdr3_nt: TGTGCCAGCAGCTTAGGACAGGATTACACCTTC; d_call: .; j_call: TRBJ1-2; clone_size: .; v_call: TRBV7-9
cdr3_aa: CASSLGQGATEAFF; cdr3_nt: TGTGCCAGCTCGCTTGGACAGGGGGCAACTGAAGCTTTCTTT; d_call: TRBD1; j_call: TRBJ1-1; clone_size: .; v_call: TRBV18
cdr3_aa: CASSSSPGFNEKLFF; cdr3_nt: TGTGCCAGCAGCTCCAGCCCAGGGTTTAATGAAAAACTGTTTTTT; d_call: .; j_call: TRBJ1-4; clone_size: .; v_call: TRBV7-2
cdr3_aa: CASSLAGVTYEQYF; cdr3_nt: TGCGCCAGCAGCTTAGCGGGGGTAACCTACGAGCAGTACTTC; d_call: TRBD2; j_call: TRBJ2-7; clone_size: .; v_call: TRBV5-1
cdr3_aa: CASSPGDRNEQFF; cdr3_nt: TGCGCCAGCAGCCCCGGGGACAGGAATGAGCAGTTCTTC; d_call: TRBD1; j_call: TRBJ2-1; clone_size: few; v_call: TRBV5-1
cdr3_aa: CASSAGDRFMALYEQYF; cdr3_nt: TGTGCCAGCAGCGCCGGGGACAGATTTATGGCGCTTTACGAGCAGTACTTC; d_call: TRBD1; j_call: TRBJ2-7; clone_size: .; v_call: TRBV11-2
cdr3_aa: CASNTQSGTGSEAFF; cdr3_nt: TGTGCCAGCAACACACAATCCGGGACAGGGTCTGAAGCTTTCTTT; d_call: TRBD1; j_call: TRBJ1-1; clone_size: .; v_call: TRBV6-5
cdr3_aa: CASNREQPQHF; cdr3_nt: TGTGCCTCAAACAGGGAACAGCCCCAGCATTTT; d_call: .; j_call: TRBJ1-5; clone_size: .; v_call: TRBV6-6
cdr3_aa: CASSSGFLPGDTQYF; cdr3_nt: TGTGCCAGCAGCTCCGGCTTTCTACCGGGAGATACGCAGTATTTT; d_call: .; j_call: TRBJ2-3; clone_size: .; v_call: TRBV11-3
cdr3_aa: CASSFREGPPYEQYF; cdr3_nt: TGTGCCAGCAGCTTCAGGGAGGGCCCTCCCTACGAGCAGTACTTC; d_call: TRBD2; j_call: TRBJ2-7; clone_size: once; v_call: TRBV7-2
cdr3_aa: CASGGTGPYEQYF; cdr3_nt: TGTGCCAGCGGTGGGACAGGGCCCTACGAGCAGTACTTC; d_call: TRBD1; j_call: TRBJ2-7; clone_size: .; v_call: TRBV2
cdr3_aa: CASSLQGPSYNSPLHF; cdr3_nt: TGTGCCAGCAGCTTACAGGGGCCCTCCTATAATTCACCCCTCCACTTT; d_call: .; j_call: TRBJ1-6; clone_size: .; v_call: TRBV7-8
cdr3_aa: CASSPLAATAYNSPLHF; cdr3_nt: TGTGCCAGCAGCCCCCTCGCAGCGACAGCCTATAATTCACCCCTCCACTTT; d_call: .; j_call: TRBJ1-6; clone_size: .; v_call: TRBV7-2
cdr3_aa: CASSESYEQYF; cdr3_nt: TGTGCCAGCAGTGAATCATACGAGCAGTACTTC; d_call: .; j_call: TRBJ2-7; clone_size: .; v_call: TRBV25-1
cdr3_aa: CAWGTSPTGELFF; cdr3_nt: TGTGCCTGGGGGACTAGCCCTACCGGGGAGCTGTTTTTT; d_call: TRBD2; j_call: TRBJ2-2; clone_size: .; v_call: TRBV30
cdr3_aa: CASSEGQPYGYTF; cdr3_nt: TGTGCCAGCAGTGAGGGACAGCCGTATGGCTACACCTTC; d_call: TRBD1; j_call: TRBJ1-2; clone_size: .; v_call: TRBV28